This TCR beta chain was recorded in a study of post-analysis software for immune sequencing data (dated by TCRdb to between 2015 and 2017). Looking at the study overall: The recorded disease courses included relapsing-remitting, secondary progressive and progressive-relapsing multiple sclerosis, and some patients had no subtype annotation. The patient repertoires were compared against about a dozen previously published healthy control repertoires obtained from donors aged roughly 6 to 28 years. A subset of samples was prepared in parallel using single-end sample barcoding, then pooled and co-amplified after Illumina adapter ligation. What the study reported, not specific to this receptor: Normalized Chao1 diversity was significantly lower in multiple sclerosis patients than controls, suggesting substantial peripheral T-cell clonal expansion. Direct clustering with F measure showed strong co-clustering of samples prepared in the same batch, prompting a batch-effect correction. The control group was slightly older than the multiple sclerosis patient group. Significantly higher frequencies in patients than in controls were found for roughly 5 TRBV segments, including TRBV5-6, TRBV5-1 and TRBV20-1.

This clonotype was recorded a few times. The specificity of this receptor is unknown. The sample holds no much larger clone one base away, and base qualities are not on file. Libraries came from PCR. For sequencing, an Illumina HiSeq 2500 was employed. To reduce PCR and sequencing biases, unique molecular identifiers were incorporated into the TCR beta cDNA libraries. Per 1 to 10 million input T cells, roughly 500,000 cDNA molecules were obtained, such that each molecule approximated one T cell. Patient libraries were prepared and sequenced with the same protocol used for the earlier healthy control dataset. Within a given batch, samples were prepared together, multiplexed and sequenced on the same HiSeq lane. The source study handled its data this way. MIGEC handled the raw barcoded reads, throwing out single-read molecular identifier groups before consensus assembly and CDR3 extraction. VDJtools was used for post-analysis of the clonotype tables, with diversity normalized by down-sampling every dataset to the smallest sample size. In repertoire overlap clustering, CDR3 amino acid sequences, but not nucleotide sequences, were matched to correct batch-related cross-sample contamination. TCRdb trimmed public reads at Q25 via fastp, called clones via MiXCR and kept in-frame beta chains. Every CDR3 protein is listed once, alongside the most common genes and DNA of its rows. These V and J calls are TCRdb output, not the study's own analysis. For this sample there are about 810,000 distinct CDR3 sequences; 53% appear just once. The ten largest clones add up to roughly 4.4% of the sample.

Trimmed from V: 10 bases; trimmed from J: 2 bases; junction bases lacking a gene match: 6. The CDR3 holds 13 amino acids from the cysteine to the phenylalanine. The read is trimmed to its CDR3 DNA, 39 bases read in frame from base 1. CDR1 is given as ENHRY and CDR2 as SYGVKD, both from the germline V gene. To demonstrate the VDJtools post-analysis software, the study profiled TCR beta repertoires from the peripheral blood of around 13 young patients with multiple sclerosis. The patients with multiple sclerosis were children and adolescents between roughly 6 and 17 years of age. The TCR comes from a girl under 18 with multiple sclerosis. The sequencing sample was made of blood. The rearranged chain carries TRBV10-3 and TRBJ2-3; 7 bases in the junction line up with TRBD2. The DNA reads TGTGCCAGCGGCCGGGACTACACAGATACGCAGTATTTT. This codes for CASGRDYTDTQYF.